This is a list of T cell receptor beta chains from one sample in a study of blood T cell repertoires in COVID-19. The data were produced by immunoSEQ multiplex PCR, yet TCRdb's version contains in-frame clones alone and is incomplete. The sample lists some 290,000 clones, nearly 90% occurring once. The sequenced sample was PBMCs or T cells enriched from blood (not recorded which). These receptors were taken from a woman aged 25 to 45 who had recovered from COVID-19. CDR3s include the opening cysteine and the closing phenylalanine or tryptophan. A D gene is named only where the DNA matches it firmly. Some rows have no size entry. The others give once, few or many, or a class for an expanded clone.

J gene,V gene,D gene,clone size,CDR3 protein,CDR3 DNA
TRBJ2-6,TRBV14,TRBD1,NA,CASSLRTGGVFGGANVLTF,TGTGCCAGCAGCCTCCGGACAGGGGGCGTTTTTGGTGGGGCCAACGTCCTGACTTTC
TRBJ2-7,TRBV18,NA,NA,CASSPTQQEIPYEQYF,TGTGCCAGCTCACCGACACAACAGGAGATACCCTACGAGCAGTACTTC
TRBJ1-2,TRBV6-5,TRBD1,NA,CASSYVYTGGDYGYTF,TGTGCCAGCAGTTACGTCTATACAGGGGGCGACTATGGCTACACCTTC
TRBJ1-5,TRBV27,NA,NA,CASSFLYQPQHF,TGTGCCAGCAGTTTCCTCTATCAGCCCCAGCATTTT
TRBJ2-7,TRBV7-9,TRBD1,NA,CASSSGTGGEQYF,TGTGCCAGCAGCTCCGGGACAGGGGGCGAGCAGTACTTC
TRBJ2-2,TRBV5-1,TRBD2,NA,CASSRSGRGTGELFF,TGCGCCAGCAGTCGTAGCGGGAGGGGCACCGGGGAGCTGTTTTTT
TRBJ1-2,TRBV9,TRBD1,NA,CASSEWGQGDYGYTF,TGTGCCAGCAGCGAGTGGGGACAGGGGGACTATGGCTACACCTTC
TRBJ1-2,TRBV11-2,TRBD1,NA,CASSLSQGAWYGYTF,TGTGCCAGCAGCTTATCTCAGGGGGCGTGGTATGGCTACACCTTC
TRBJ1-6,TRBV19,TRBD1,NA,CASTYGTGTSPLHF,TGTGCCAGTACCTATGGGACAGGGACTTCACCCCTCCACTTT
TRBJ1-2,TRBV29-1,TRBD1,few,CSVESSAGGYGYTF,TGCAGCGTTGAGTCGTCGGCAGGGGGCTATGGCTACACCTTC
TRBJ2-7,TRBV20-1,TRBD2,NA,CSASEPGLLYEQYF,TGCAGTGCTAGTGAGCCGGGACTACTCTACGAGCAGTACTTC
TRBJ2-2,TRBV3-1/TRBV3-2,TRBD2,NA,CASSYKPHLAGANTGELFF,TGTGCCAGCAGCTACAAACCACATCTAGCGGGAGCGAACACCGGGGAGCTGTTTTTT
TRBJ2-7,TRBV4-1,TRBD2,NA,CASSQLGLLEQYF,TGCGCCAGCAGCCAACTGGGACTACTCGAGCAGTACTTC
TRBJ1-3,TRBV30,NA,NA,CAWSVQAGAVGNTIYF,TGTGCCTGGAGTGTACAGGCAGGGGCTGTTGGAAACACCATATATTTT
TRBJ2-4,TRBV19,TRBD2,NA,CASTGLGGRNIQYF,TGTGCCAGTACAGGTTTGGGGGGGAGGAACATTCAGTACTTC
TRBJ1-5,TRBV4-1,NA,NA,CASSQVMANQPQHF,TGCGCCAGCAGCCAAGTGATGGCCAATCAGCCCCAGCATTTT
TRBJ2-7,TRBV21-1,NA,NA,CASILAEGRYEQYF,TGTGCCAGCATCTTAGCGGAGGGGAGGTACGAGCAGTACTTC
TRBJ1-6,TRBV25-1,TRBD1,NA,CASSVRTGGSSPLHF,TGTGCCAGCAGTGTAAGGACAGGGGGGTCCTCACCCCTCCACTTT
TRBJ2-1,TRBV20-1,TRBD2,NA,CSATEITSGGLNEQFF,TGCAGTGCTACTGAGATCACTAGCGGGGGTCTCAATGAGCAGTTCTTC
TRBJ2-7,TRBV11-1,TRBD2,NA,CASSRGGDAHEQYF,TGTGCCAGCAGCCGGGGGGGAGATGCTCACGAGCAGTACTTC
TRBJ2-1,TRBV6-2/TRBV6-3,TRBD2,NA,CASSYSREGLMNEQFF,TGTGCCAGCAGTTACTCACGGGAGGGCCTTATGAATGAGCAGTTCTTC
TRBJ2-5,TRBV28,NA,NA,CASSLTGGEETQYF,TGTGCCAGCAGTTTGACAGGCGGAGAGGAGACCCAGTACTTC
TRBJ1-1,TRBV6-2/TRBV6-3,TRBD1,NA,CASSYPGTGYDTEAFF,TGTGCCAGCAGTTACCCGGGGACAGGGTATGACACTGAAGCTTTCTTT
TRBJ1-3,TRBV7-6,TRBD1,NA,CASSLSTPDRGGNTIYF,TGTGCCAGCAGCTTAAGTACCCCGGACAGGGGTGGAAACACCATATATTTT
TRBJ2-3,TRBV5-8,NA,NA,CASNSQNTDTQYF,TGTGCCAGCAATTCACAGAACACAGATACGCAGTATTTT
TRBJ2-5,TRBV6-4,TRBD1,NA,CASSDPQGGTKSETQYF,TGTGCCAGCAGTGACCCCCAAGGGGGCACCAAGAGCGAGACCCAGTACTTC
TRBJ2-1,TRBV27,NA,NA,CASRDGTSSAEQFF,TGTGCCAGCAGGGACGGGACATCATCAGCTGAGCAGTTCTTC
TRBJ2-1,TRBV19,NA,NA,CASSIGGSPGNEQFF,TGTGCCAGTAGTATTGGAGGGAGTCCCGGTAATGAGCAGTTCTTC
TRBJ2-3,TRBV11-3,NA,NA,CASSLDIGPGTDTQYF,TGTGCCAGCAGCTTAGATATAGGTCCGGGAACAGATACGCAGTATTTT
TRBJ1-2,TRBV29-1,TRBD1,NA,CSVETGVHGYTF,TGCAGCGTTGAAACAGGGGTGCATGGCTACACCTTC
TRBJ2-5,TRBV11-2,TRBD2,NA,CASSFAGEGRETQYF,TGTGCCAGCAGCTTCGCGGGGGAGGGCCGGGAGACCCAGTACTTC
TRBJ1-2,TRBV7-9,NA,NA,CASSVDRNYGYTF,TGTGCCAGCAGCGTGGACAGAAACTATGGCTACACCTTC
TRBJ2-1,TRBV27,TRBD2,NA,CASSFIGPGGNEQFF,TGTGCCAGCAGTTTTATTGGACCGGGGGGCAATGAGCAGTTCTTC
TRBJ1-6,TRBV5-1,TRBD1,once,CASSLSGTVRSPLHF,TGCGCCAGCAGCTTGTCCGGGACAGTAAGGTCACCCCTCCACTTT
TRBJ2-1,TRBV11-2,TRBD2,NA,CASSRTAELAANEQFF,TGTGCCAGCAGCCGTACTGCGGAACTAGCGGCCAATGAGCAGTTCTTC
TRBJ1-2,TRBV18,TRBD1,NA,CASSPAGTAYGYTF,TGTGCCAGCTCACCAGCCGGGACAGCCTATGGCTACACCTTC
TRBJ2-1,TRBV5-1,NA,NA,CASSLSGDMHEQFF,TGCGCCAGCAGCCTGTCAGGTGATATGCATGAGCAGTTCTTC
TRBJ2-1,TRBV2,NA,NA,CASRLSGTGFNEQFF,TGTGCCAGCAGGCTTAGCGGGACAGGGTTCAATGAGCAGTTCTTC
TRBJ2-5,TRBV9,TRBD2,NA,CASSRAGVSETQYF,TGTGCCAGCAGTAGAGCGGGAGTTTCCGAGACCCAGTACTTC
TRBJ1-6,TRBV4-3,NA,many,CASRGITGSPLHF,TGCGCCAGCCGGGGGATCACGGGGTCACCCCTCCACTTT
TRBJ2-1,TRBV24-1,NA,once,CATSDQNAGTYNEQFF,TGTGCCACCAGTGACCAAAACGCGGGTACCTACAATGAGCAGTTCTTC
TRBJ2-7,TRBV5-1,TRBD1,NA,CASSGGQGVYEQYF,TGCGCCAGCAGCGGTGGACAGGGGGTCTACGAGCAGTACTTC
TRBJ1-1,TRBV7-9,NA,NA,CASSLQGSSNTEAFF,TGTGCCAGCAGCCTACAGGGATCTTCGAACACTGAAGCTTTCTTT
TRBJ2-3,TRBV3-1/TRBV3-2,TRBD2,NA,CASSHLAGGADTQYF,TGTGCCAGCAGCCACTTAGCGGGAGGGGCAGATACGCAGTATTTT
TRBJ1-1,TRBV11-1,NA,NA,CASSLDPGKNTEAFF,TGTGCCAGCAGCTTAGATCCAGGAAAGAACACTGAAGCTTTCTTT
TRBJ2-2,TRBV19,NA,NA,CASSLAPQGTGELFF,TGTGCCAGTAGTTTAGCCCCCCAGGGCACCGGGGAGCTGTTTTTT
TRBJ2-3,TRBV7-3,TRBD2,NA,CASSSSGSADTQYF,TGTGCCAGCAGCTCTAGCGGGAGCGCAGATACGCAGTATTTT
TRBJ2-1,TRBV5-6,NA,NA,CASSFRTSRSSYNEQFF,TGTGCCAGCAGTTTCCGGACATCTCGGAGCTCCTACAATGAGCAGTTCTTC